The 22 T cell receptor beta chains below come from one sample, sequenced in a study of molecular identifiers for immune sequencing clone quantification. Via MiXCR, TCRdb re-called the PCR reads, giving one row per CDR3 protein. The sample consists of 60,000 to 70,000 distinct CDR3 sequences, 15% to 20% of them appearing once. Sequenced sample: naive CD8+ T cells from blood, with Jurkat cell RNA spiked in. Subset reported: FACS-sorted CD8+CD4-CCR7+CD45RA+ naive T cells. The source of these receptors is a human donor in good health. Some libraries in this study had Jurkat cell RNA spiked in.

This clonotype appeared many times. The chain links TRBV7-6 to TRBJ2-5, with unresolved D. This CDR3 comprises 16 residues. Germline V CDR1 and CDR2: SGHVS, FNYEAQ. The V end was cut by 5 bases, the J end by 1 base, with 17 bases between. CDR3 in DNA: TGTGCCAGCAGCCCCGAAAGGCTTAGACGCCAAGAGACCCAGTACTTC. Amino acids: CASSPERLRRQETQYF.

This clonotype was recorded a few times. A much larger clone differs by one base, so this may be a read error. This rearrangement joins TRBV12-3 or TRBV12-4 to TRBJ2-6; no definite D call. This CDR3 is built from 14 residues. Trimming removed 11 bases at V and 4 bases at J, with 15 bases between. The CDR3 bases are TGTGCCGGCACCCCAGGAACGGGGGCCAACGTCCTGACTTTC. Residues: CAGTPGTGANVLTF.

This clonotype was seen repeatedly, ten times or more. This chain connects TRBV9 to TRBJ1-6, with D possibly TRBD1 on 5 matching bases. V shed 4 bases and J shed 3 bases, with 14 bases lying between them. The CDR3 loop spans 16 amino acids. The germline CDR1 and CDR2 sequences are SGDLS and YYNGEE. The CDR3 loop reads CASSPGHFDYNSPLHF. DNA for the CDR3: TGTGCCAGCAGCCCGGGGCATTTCGACTATAATTCACCCCTCCACTTT.

This clonotype was observed many times. The CDR3 region has the DNA TGTGCCAGCAGCTTAACCGACAGGCTAAGGGCTAATGAAAAACTGTTTTTT. As protein: CASSLTDRLRANEKLFF. The V gene is TRBV7-2, the J gene TRBJ1-4; possible D gene TRBD1, 6 bases. The ends were cut back, 2 bases at V and 3 bases at J, with 16 bases in the middle. The germline CDR1 and CDR2 sequences are SGHTA and FQGNSA. This CDR3 region has 17 residues.

This clonotype was seen many times. This chain uses TRBV24-1 with TRBJ2-3; TRBD1 might be the D (5 bases). Germline lookup yields CDR1 KGHDR and CDR2 SFDVKD. Trimming stripped 8 bases from V and 6 bases from J, with 17 bases between. The length of the CDR3 is 14 residues. CDR3 region: CATKDRGSSDTQYF. CDR3 in DNA: TGTGCCACCAAGGATAGGGGAAGTTCGGATACGCAGTATTTT.

This clonotype was recorded at least ten times. The chain links TRBV7-9 to TRBJ1-1; no clear D gene. Trimming took 0 bases from V and 1 from J, leaving 15 bases between them. CDR3 length equals 17 residues. Germline CDR1 SEHNR, CDR2 FQNEAQ (reference sequence). The CDR3 region is CASSLALREDGNTEAFF. The CDR3 nucleotides read TGTGCCAGCAGCTTAGCGCTACGGGAGGACGGGAACACTGAAGCTTTCTTT. The variable domain in full, completed from reference TRBV7-9 and TRBJ1-1, reads DTGVSQNPRHKITKRGQNVTFRCDPISEHNRLYWYRQTLGQGPEFLTYFQNEAQLEKSRLLSDRFSAERPKGSFSTLEIQRTEQGDSAMYLCASSLALREDGNTEAFFGQGTRLTVV.

This clonotype showed up many times. This chain uses TRBV11-3 with TRBJ2-3; D is possibly TRBD2 (5 bases). This CDR3 comprises 17 residues. Germline V gene sequence: CDR1 SGHNT, CDR2 YENEEA. Between the trimmed V and J ends, which lost 4 bases and 1 base, there was a span of 18 bases. In nucleotides, the CDR3 is TGTGCCAGCAGCTCCCCATCCAGGACTTTGGGCACAGATACGCAGTATTTT. Translating it yields CASSSPSRTLGTDTQYF.

There are many counts of this clonotype. The rearrangement links TRBV18 to TRBJ2-6; weak D call: TRBD2 (5 bases). Looked up from germline, CDR1 is KGHSH and CDR2 is LQKENI. The CDR3 length is 14 residues. V shed 0 bases and J shed 7 bases, with 7 bases lying between them. CDR3 DNA: TGTGCCAGCTCACCACCCAGCGGAGCCAACGTCCTGACTTTC. Its translation is CASSPPSGANVLTF.

This clonotype was recorded at least ten times. The chain employs TRBV3-2 and TRBJ2-3; the table names TRBD2, a call not compared with the DNA. TRBV3-2 is a pseudogene segment. This CDR3 has 17 residues. The CDR3 nucleotides are TGTGCCAGCAGCCAAGTCCCCGCGGGAGGGGGCACAGATACGCAGTATTTT. Amino acid sequence: CASSQVPAGGGTDTQYF.

This clonotype appeared many times. The genes are TRBV14 and TRBJ1-2; D is undetermined. This CDR3 has 11 amino acids. Germline values: CDR1 SGHDN, CDR2 FVKESK. Trimming shortened V by 1 base and J by 7 bases, and 4 bases separated the two germline ends. For the CDR3, the DNA is TGTGCCAGCAGCCAAGGTTTTGGCTACACCTTC. Amino acids: CASSQGFGYTF.

This clonotype was counted between two and nine times. The rearrangement joins TRBV29-1 to TRBJ2-7, with unresolved D. This CDR3 region has 10 residues. Germline CDR1 and CDR2: SQVTM and ANQGSEA. Trimming took off 5 bases at V and 3 bases at J, with 5 bases between the two ends. The CDR3: CSVQNYEQYF. The DNA for the CDR3 is TGCAGCGTTCAAAACTACGAGCAGTACTTC.

A few counts support this clonotype. This may stem from a read error, because a much larger clone lies one nucleotide away. The chain links TRBV19 to TRBJ1-1; 7 bases line up with TRBD1. The trim removed 7 bases at V and 8 bases at J, leaving 7 bases unmatched. The CDR3 has 12 residues. Germline CDR1 LNHDA, CDR2 SQIVND (reference sequence). For the CDR3, the DNA is TGTGCCAGTATGGGACAGCCAGGAGAAGCTTTCTTT. Encoded protein: CASMGQPGEAFF.

This clonotype was observed many times. The gene calls are TRBV6-2 or TRBV6-3 and TRBJ1-5; unclear D gene. The V gene's germline CDR1 is MNHEY and CDR2 SVGEGT. The CDR3 spans 16 residues. V lost 10 bases and J lost 5, with 24 bases in between. CDR3: CATCLNPSLFDQPQHF. For the CDR3, the DNA is TGTGCCACATGCCTAAATCCTTCTCTTTTCGATCAGCCCCAGCATTTT.

The DNA for the CDR3 is TGTGCCACCAGTGACCACCCTACAGATACGCAGTATTTT. Protein sequence: CATSDHPTDTQYF. V is TRBV24-1 and J is TRBJ2-3; D is unclear. The CDR3 has 13 amino acids. CDR1 is KGHDR, CDR2 SFDVKD, per germline. The V end lost 4 bases, the J end lost 3 bases, and 7 bases lay between the germline ends.

This clonotype was counted ten times or more. The V and J genes are TRBV4-1 and TRBJ1-1; a possible D gene is TRBD1 (6 bases). This CDR3 is 17 amino acids long. Germline CDR1 is MGHRA and CDR2 is YSYEKL. V gave up 0 bases and J gave up 0 bases, with 14 bases separating them. CDR3 coding DNA: TGCGCCAGCAGCCAAGATATAGGGACACTACTGAACACTGAAGCTTTCTTT. Protein product: CASSQDIGTLLNTEAFF.

This clonotype was counted many times. This chain links TRBV5-4 with TRBJ2-5; no clear D. V lost 3 bases to trimming and J lost 4 bases, with 13 bases between them. This CDR3 region has 14 residues. Germline CDR1 reads SGHNT; CDR2 reads YYREEE (reference sequence). This CDR3 is CASSSRGDLETQYF. CDR3 DNA: TGTGCCAGCAGCTCCCGTGGAGATTTAGAGACCCAGTACTTC.

This clonotype was picked up many times. V is TRBV28 and J is TRBJ2-6; D remains unclear. The CDR3 loop spans 16 amino acids. V was cut by 6 bases and J by 1 base, with 13 bases left in between. Per germline, CDR1 MDHEN and CDR2 SYDVKM. CDR3 sequence reads: CASSTSWESGANVLTF. CDR3 coding DNA: TGTGCCAGCAGCACTTCCTGGGAATCTGGGGCCAACGTCCTGACTTTC.

The rearrangement uses TRBV25-1 and TRBJ2-1; 8 bases line up with TRBD1. The CDR3 extends over 14 amino acids. Losses at the gene ends were 10 bases for V and 7 bases for J; bases not matched to a gene: 12. Germline V CDR1 and CDR2: MGHDK, SYGVNS. CDR3 nucleotide sequence: TGTGCCACCCCGGGACAGGTGATTTTAAATGAGCAGTTCTTC. As protein: CATPGQVILNEQFF. Together with reference TRBV25-1 and TRBJ2-1, the CDR3 gives the full variable domain: EADIYQTPRYLVIGTGKKITLECSQTMGHDKMYWYQQDPGMELHLIHYSYGVNSTEKGDLSSESTVSRIRTEHFPLTLESARPSHTSQYLCATPGQVILNEQFFGPGTRLTVL.

The sample holds many counts of this clonotype. The chain links TRBV14 to TRBJ2-1; no clear D. Germline-derived CDR1 and CDR2 are SGHDN and FVKESK. The V end was cut by 4 bases, the J end by 0 bases, with 16 bases between. The length of the CDR3 is 17 residues. The CDR3 DNA reads as TGTGCCAGCAGCCCCCCCCATCTTTATGGCTCCTACAATGAGCAGTTCTTC. It is translated as CASSPPHLYGSYNEQFF.

The V and J genes are TRBV27 and TRBJ2-7, with TRBD1 matching 7 bases. J was trimmed by 6 bases and V by 6 bases; bases with no gene match: 14. Germline CDR1 MNHEY, CDR2 SMNVEV (reference sequence). This CDR3 has 15 amino acids. The CDR3: CASSSKGQYPCEQYF. The CDR3 DNA reads as TGTGCCAGCAGCTCCAAGGGACAGTATCCCTGCGAGCAGTACTTC.

This clonotype showed up many times. The chain uses TRBV21-1 and TRBJ2-2. TRBV21-1 has pseudogene status. CDR3 size: 20 residues. CDR3 coding DNA: TGTGCCAGCAGCAATGAAAATACCCATATCCCACGGGGGAACACCGGGGAGCTGTTTTTT. This encodes CASSNENTHIPRGNTGELFF.

In this sample, this clonotype turned up many times. The chain carries TRBV9 and TRBJ2-3; D not certain. V lost 0 bases and J lost 3, with 2 bases in between. This CDR3 is 12 amino acids long. Germline V gives CDR1 SGDLS, CDR2 YYNGEE. CDR3 loop: CASSVGTDTQYF. The CDR3 nucleotides read TGTGCCAGCAGCGTAGGTACAGATACGCAGTATTTT.